This TCR beta chain was recorded in a study of tumor-infiltrating lymphocytes in primary liver carcinoma. Overall study context: The study included patients who were men and women aged 30 to 69 years. Staging placed the tumors at T1-T3 N0M0, and they measured roughly 4 to 10 cm across.

Study outcomes and limitations: Relative to tumor region pairs, the tumor-adjacent and tumor-blood pairs showed overlap that was lower.

CDR3 length: 20 amino acids. The V and J ends lost 7 bases and 7 bases, in that order; junction bases with no gene match: 29. Germline loops: CDR1 SQVTM, CDR2 ANQGSEA. Starting material of about 480 ng total RNA yielded TCR beta cDNA via a constant-region primer. Each TCR beta library was derived from three nested multiplex PCR rounds that employed slightly modified ARM-PCR. TRBV1-TRBV30 forward primers paired with a C-beta reverse primer drove the first two PCR rounds, around 10 cycles each. TCRdb re-analysed the multiplex PCR reads in MiXCR, keeping a single row per CDR3 protein. The sample yields about 200,000 distinct CDR3 sequences, less than 75% seen once. Germline DNA was extracted too, while blood RNA derived from unsorted whole blood. The patients, who had chronic HBV infection, were treatment-naive (untreated). With respect to this clonotype: Its matching antigen is unknown.

Sequenced material: peripheral blood. The TCR originated in a woman aged 55-70 years with primary liver carcinoma and hepatitis B virus infection. The chain combines TRBV29-1 with TRBJ2-1; TRBD2 matches at 9 bases. CDR3 DNA sequence: TGCAGCGGTCGGCGCCATAGCGGGAGTATGACAAGCACTACTAATAATGAGCAGTTCTTC. Amino acid sequence: CSGRRHSGSMTSTTNNEQFF.